This is a list of T cell receptor beta chains from one sample in a study of blood T cell repertoires in COVID-19. This table comes from immunoSEQ multiplex PCR, and its TCRdb copy is limited to in-frame clones, with some not included. Of more than 75,000 clones in the sample, approximately 89% are singletons; the top ten hold 2% to 3%. Input material: peripheral blood. These receptors originate from a man aged 50 to 59 with acute or convalescent COVID-19. CDR3s include the opening cysteine and the closing phenylalanine or tryptophan. D genes are given only for firm matches. Not every row has a clone size; where given, it reads once, few, many or a size class.

18	TRBD2	once	TRBJ2-7	TRBV29-1	CSVVRRPSGGRRDYEQYF	TGCAGCGTTGTTAGGAGGCCTAGCGGGGGAAGGAGGGACTACGAGCAGTACTTC
16	-	once	TRBJ1-4	TRBV4-1	CASSQIGGVNNEKLFF	TGCGCCAGCAGCCAAATCGGAGGGGTTAATAATGAAAAACTGTTTTTT
13	-	-	TRBJ1-1	TRBV4-3	CASSHGLNTEAFF	TGCGCCAGCAGCCATGGCTTGAACACTGAAGCTTTCTTT
12	-	few	TRBJ2-2	TRBV7-3	CASSLENGELFF	TGTGCCAGCAGCCTGGAGAACGGGGAGCTGTTTTTT
15	TRBD1	-	TRBJ2-2	TRBV6-5	CASTRDRQNTGELFF	TGTGCCAGCACTCGGGACAGGCAGAACACCGGGGAGCTGTTTTTT
13	TRBD1	-	TRBJ1-2	TRBV6-4	CASRQGQAGGYTF	TGTGCCAGCCGACAGGGACAAGCAGGAGGCTACACCTTC
12	-	-	TRBJ2-5	TRBV12-3/TRBV12-4	CASRTGEETQYF	TGTGCCAGCAGGACAGGAGAAGAGACCCAGTACTTC
12	-	-	TRBJ1-4	TRBV7-9	CASSLPGEKLFF	TGTGCCAGCAGCCTACCGGGGGAAAAACTGTTTTTT
17	TRBD2	-	TRBJ2-7	TRBV6-1	CASSEENPGTTAHEQYF	TGTGCCAGCAGTGAAGAGAACCCCGGGACTACAGCTCACGAGCAGTACTTC
23	TRBD2	-	TRBJ2-3	TRBV30	CAWISRAPGLAGGLSTSTDTQYF	TGTGCCTGGATCTCCCGGGCTCCGGGACTAGCGGGGGGTCTTTCCACTAGCACAGATACGCAGTATTTT
15	TRBD1	-	TRBJ2-5	TRBV6-1	CASSEVTGGQETQYF	TGTGCCAGCAGTGAGGTGACAGGGGGCCAAGAGACCCAGTACTTC
12	-	-	TRBJ1-2	TRBV28	CASYPSGYGYTF	TGTGCCAGCTACCCCTCAGGGTATGGCTACACCTTC
17	TRBD2	-	TRBJ2-1	TRBV4-2	CASSQEPSGGIYNEQFF	TGTGCCAGCAGCCAAGAACCTAGCGGCGGGATTTACAATGAGCAGTTCTTC
15	-	-	TRBJ2-4	TRBV6-6	CASSLTGVGKNIQYF	TGTGCCAGCAGCTTAACCGGGGTAGGCAAAAACATTCAGTACTTC
14	-	-	TRBJ1-1	TRBV30	CAWSPLRGNTEAFF	TGTGCCTGGAGTCCGCTTCGAGGGAACACTGAAGCTTTCTTT
14	TRBD2	-	TRBJ2-7	TRBV5-1	CASSLSGSTYEQYF	TGCGCCAGCAGCTTAAGCGGGAGTACTTACGAGCAGTACTTC
13	TRBD1	-	TRBJ1-5	TRBV27	CASRGTGSQPQHF	TGTGCCAGCAGGGGGACAGGGAGTCAGCCCCAGCATTTT
15	TRBD2	-	TRBJ2-1	TRBV4-2	CASRNLGGATHEQFF	TGTGCCAGCAGGAATCTCGGGGGGGCGACCCATGAGCAGTTCTTC
16	TRBD2	-	TRBJ2-1	TRBV5-8	CASSLGAGDPYNEQFF	TGTGCCAGCAGCTTGGGGGCGGGGGACCCCTACAATGAGCAGTTCTTC
15	-	once	TRBJ2-5	TRBV5-1	CASSLASGGRETQYF	TGCGCCAGCAGCTTGGCAAGTGGGGGCAGGGAGACCCAGTACTTC
16	TRBD2	-	TRBJ2-1	TRBV7-6	CASSEGLAGPYNEQFF	TGTGCCAGCAGCGAGGGACTAGCGGGACCCTACAATGAGCAGTTCTTC
15	TRBD1	-	TRBJ1-1	TRBV7-2	CASSSYRGANTEAFF	TGTGCCAGCAGCTCGTACAGGGGGGCGAACACTGAAGCTTTCTTT